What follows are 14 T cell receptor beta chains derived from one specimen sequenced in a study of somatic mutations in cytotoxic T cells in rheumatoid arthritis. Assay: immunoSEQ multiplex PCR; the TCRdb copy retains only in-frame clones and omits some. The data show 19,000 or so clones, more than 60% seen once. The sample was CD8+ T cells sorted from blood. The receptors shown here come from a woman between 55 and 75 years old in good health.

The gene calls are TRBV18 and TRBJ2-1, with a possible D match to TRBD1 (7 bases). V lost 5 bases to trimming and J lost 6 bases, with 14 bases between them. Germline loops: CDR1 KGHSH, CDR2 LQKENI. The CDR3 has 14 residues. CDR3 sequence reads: CASSTGAGGNEQFF. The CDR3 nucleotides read TGTGCCAGCTCAACAGGGGCCGGGGGCAATGAGCAGTTCTTC.

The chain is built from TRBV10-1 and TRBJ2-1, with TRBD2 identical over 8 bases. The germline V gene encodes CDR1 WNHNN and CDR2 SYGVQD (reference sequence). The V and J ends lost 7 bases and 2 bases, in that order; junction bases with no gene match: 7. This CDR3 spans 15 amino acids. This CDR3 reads CASKVDGGAYNEQFF. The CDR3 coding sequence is TGCGCCAGCAAGGTCGACGGGGGGGCCTACAATGAGCAGTTCTTC.

The CDR3 nucleotides read TGTGCCAGCAGTGACTCGGCTAGCGGGGGGGCACGGGAGCTGTTTTTT. Protein sequence: CASSDSASGGARELFF. This chain connects TRBV6-4 to TRBJ2-2, with 12 bases lining up with TRBD2. Germline-derived CDR1 and CDR2 are MRHNA and SNTAGT. This CDR3 comprises 16 residues. V shed 0 bases and J 9 bases; nucleotides not matched to a gene: 5.

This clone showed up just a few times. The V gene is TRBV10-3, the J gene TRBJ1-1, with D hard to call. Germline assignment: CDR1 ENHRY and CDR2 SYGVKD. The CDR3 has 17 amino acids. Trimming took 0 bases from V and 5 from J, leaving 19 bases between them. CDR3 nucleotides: TGTGCCATCAGTGAGTCGTTGGAGTCCTCCTGGAAGACTGAAGCTTTCTTT. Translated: CAISESLESSWKTEAFF.

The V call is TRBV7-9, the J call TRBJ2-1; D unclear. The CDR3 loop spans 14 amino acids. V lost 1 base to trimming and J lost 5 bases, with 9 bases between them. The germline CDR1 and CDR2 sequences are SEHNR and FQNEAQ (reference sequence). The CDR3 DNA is TGTGCCAGCAGCTTAGTAGCCCGAAACAATGAGCAGTTCTTC. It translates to CASSLVARNNEQFF.

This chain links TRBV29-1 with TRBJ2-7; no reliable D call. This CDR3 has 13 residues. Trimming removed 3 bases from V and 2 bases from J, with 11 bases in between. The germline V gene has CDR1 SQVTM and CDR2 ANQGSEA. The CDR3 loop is CSVEGEVPYEQYF. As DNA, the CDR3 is TGCAGCGTTGAGGGTGAAGTGCCCTACGAGCAGTACTTC.

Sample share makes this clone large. The DNA of the CDR3 is TGTGCCAGCAGTTTAGAGTGGCTACCCGACGGGAACACTGAAGCTTTCTTT. It is translated as CASSLEWLPDGNTEAFF. This rearrangement joins TRBV28 to TRBJ1-1; D is unclear. The V end was cut by 2 bases, the J end by 1 base, with 17 bases between. This CDR3 has 17 amino acids. Germline CDR1 is MDHEN and CDR2 is SYDVKM.

The CDR3 here is CASLGQGNTGELFF. DNA of the CDR3: TGTGCCAGCTTGGGACAGGGGAACACCGGGGAGCTGTTTTTT. The chain links TRBV6-1 to TRBJ2-2; TRBD1 matches 9 bases. Germline CDR1 reads MNHNS; CDR2 reads SASEGT. J was trimmed by 1 base and V by 8 bases; bases with no gene match: 2. This CDR3 contains 14 residues.

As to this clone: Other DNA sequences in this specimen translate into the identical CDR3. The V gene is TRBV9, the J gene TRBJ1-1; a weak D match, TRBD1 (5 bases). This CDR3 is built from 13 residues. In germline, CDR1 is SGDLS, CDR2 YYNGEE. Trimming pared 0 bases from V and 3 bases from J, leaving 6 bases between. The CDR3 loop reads CASSVGGDTEAFF. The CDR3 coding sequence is TGTGCCAGCAGCGTAGGGGGGGACACTGAAGCTTTCTTT.

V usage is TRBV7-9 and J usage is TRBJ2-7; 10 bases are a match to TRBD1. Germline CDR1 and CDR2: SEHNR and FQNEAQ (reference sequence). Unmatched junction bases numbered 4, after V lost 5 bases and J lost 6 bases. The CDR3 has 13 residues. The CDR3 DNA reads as TGTGCCAGCAGCCGGGACAGGGGAAGCGAGCAGTACTTC. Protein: CASSRDRGSEQYF.

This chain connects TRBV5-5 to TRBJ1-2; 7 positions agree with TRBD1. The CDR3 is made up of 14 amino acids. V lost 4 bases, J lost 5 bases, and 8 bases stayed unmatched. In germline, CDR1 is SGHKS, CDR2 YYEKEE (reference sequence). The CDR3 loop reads CASSTTTGFYGYTF. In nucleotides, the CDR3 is TGTGCCAGCAGCACGACGACAGGGTTTTATGGCTACACCTTC.

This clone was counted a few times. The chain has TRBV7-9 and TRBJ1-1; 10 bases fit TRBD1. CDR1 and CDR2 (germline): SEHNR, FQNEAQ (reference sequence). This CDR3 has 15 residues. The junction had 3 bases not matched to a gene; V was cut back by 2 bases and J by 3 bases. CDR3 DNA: TGTGCCAGCAGCTTACCCGGGACAGGGGACACTGAAGCTTTCTTT. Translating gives CASSLPGTGDTEAFF.

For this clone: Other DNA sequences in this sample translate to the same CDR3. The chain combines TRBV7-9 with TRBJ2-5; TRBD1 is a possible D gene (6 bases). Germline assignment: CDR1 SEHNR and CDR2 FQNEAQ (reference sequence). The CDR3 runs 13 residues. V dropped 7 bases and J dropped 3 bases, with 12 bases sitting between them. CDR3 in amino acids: CASTPEGEETQYF. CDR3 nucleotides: TGTGCCAGCACCCCTGAGGGGGAAGAGACCCAGTACTTC.

The CDR3 bases are TGTGCCAGCAGCGCGGGACTAGCGGGTCGAAATGAGCAGTTCTTC. As protein: CASSAGLAGRNEQFF. V is TRBV7-8 and J is TRBJ2-1, with 12 bases lining up with TRBD2. The CDR3 runs to 15 residues. The V gene end was trimmed by 5 bases and the J gene end by 7 bases; junction bases not matched to a gene: 6. The germline V gene encodes CDR1 SGHVS and CDR2 FQNEAQ.